The 30 T cell receptor beta chains in this list originate from one sample, sequenced in a study of blood T cell repertoires in COVID-19. Libraries were prepared by immunoSEQ multiplex PCR; TCRdb keeps only in-frame clonotypes and omits some of them. Here the sample spans about 260,000 clones, around nine tenths being singletons. The sample taken for sequencing was peripheral blood. The receptors were sampled from a man in his forties with active or convalescent COVID-19.

This rearrangement joins TRBV5-6 to TRBJ1-6, with TRBD1 identical over 7 bases. The CDR3 sequence is 15 residues long. Germline V gives CDR1 SGHDT, CDR2 YYEEEE. V dropped 4 bases and J dropped 7; count of bases not matched to a gene: 8. Written as DNA, the CDR3 is TGTGCCAGCAGCCTGAAGGGGGCCAGCAATTCACCCCTCCACTTT. This sequence encodes CASSLKGASNSPLHF.

The gene calls are TRBV5-1 and TRBJ1-4; no definite D call. V was pared by 0 bases and J by 3 bases, with 15 bases between. Germline lookup yields CDR1 SGHRS and CDR2 YFSETQ. This CDR3 has 17 amino acids. The CDR3 spells CASSLDLTLGANEKLFF. In DNA form, the CDR3 reads TGCGCCAGCAGCTTGGACCTAACCCTAGGAGCTAATGAAAAACTGTTTTTT.

V and J are TRBV4-1 and TRBJ1-2; 12 bases match TRBD1. The length of the CDR3 is 16 residues. Germline V gives CDR1 MGHRA, CDR2 YSYEKL. V gave up 4 bases and J gave up 8 bases; unmatched junction bases: 11. As DNA, the CDR3 is TGCGCCAGCAGCCCAGGGCCTTACGGGACAGGGGGCGGCTACACCTTC. It translates to CASSPGPYGTGGGYTF.

J is TRBJ2-4 and V is TRBV6-5; possibly TRBD2 for D (5 bases). V dropped 6 bases and J dropped 1 base, with 7 bases sitting between them. Germline V gene data show CDR1 as MNHEY and CDR2 as SVGAGI. This CDR3 region has 13 residues. CDR3 region: CASSSGAKNIQYF. In nucleotides, the CDR3 is TGTGCCAGCAGCTCGGGGGCCAAAAACATTCAGTACTTC.

On this clone: Other DNA sequences from this sample encode an identical CDR3 as well. The CDR3, as DNA: TGCGCCAGCAGCTCGGGACAGGGATCCTACGAGCAGTACTTC. This translates into CASSSGQGSYEQYF. This rearrangement joins TRBV5-1 to TRBJ2-7; 9 bases map to TRBD1. Unmatched junction bases numbered 2, after V lost 3 bases and J lost 1 base. Germline values: CDR1 SGHRS, CDR2 YFSETQ. The CDR3 has 14 amino acids.

The rearrangement joins TRBV15 to TRBJ2-3; 11 positions agree with TRBD2. The germline V gene encodes CDR1 LNHNV and CDR2 YYDKDF (reference sequence). The junction had 4 bases not matched to a gene; V was cut back by 0 bases and J by 2 bases. The length of the CDR3 is 17 residues. This CDR3 is CATSRDRLAGNTDTQYF. CDR3 sequence (DNA): TGTGCCACCAGCAGAGACCGACTAGCGGGGAACACAGATACGCAGTATTTT.

The chain combines TRBV7-2 with TRBJ1-2; TRBD1 might be the D (6 bases). Germline CDR1 reads SGHTA; CDR2 reads FQGNSA. The ends were cut back, 5 bases at V and 5 bases at J, with 15 bases in the middle. The CDR3 has 14 residues. CDR3 in amino acids: CASSLPGRGYGYTF. CDR3 bases: TGTGCCAGCAGCCTACCGGGAAGGGGGTATGGCTACACCTTC.

The chain is built from TRBV6-6 and TRBJ2-7; 10 positions match TRBD2. V gave up 8 bases and J gave up 6 bases; unmatched junction bases: 10. CDR3 length: 14 amino acids. Germline V lookup: CDR1 MNHNY, CDR2 SVGAGI (reference sequence). In nucleotides, the CDR3 is TGTGCCAGCTCCCCCAGCGGGAGGGCATTCGAGCAGTACTTC. It translates to CASSPSGRAFEQYF.

V is TRBV5-1 and J is TRBJ2-7; 8 positions match TRBD2. CDR1 SGHRS and CDR2 YFSETQ come from the germline V gene. Trimming at V came to 0 bases and at J to 4 bases, leaving 6 bases not matched to a gene. There are 15 residues in the CDR3. This chain's CDR3 is CASSLVKREKYEQYF. The CDR3 DNA is TGCGCCAGCAGCTTGGTTAAGCGGGAGAAGTACGAGCAGTACTTC.

This clone was seen once. Here the CDR3 DNA reads TGTGCCACCAGTGGCGGGAGTAATCCTGACGAGCAGTACTTC. Its translation is CATSGGSNPDEQYF. This chain joins TRBV24-1 and TRBJ2-5, with 7 bases identical to TRBD2. The J call is uncertain, as TRBJ2-7 better fits the DNA end. The germline gives CDR1 KGHDR, CDR2 SFDVKD. The CDR3 is made up of 14 amino acids.

This rearrangement joins TRBV27 to TRBJ1-5, with D unclear. CDR3 length: 14 residues. CDR1 MNHEY and CDR2 SMNVEV come from the germline V gene (reference sequence). V lost 3 bases, J lost 6 bases, and 12 bases lay in between. The CDR3 DNA sequence: TGTGCCAGCAGTTTGGGAGGGATGACTCAGCCCCAGCATTTT. This encodes CASSLGGMTQPQHF.

The rearrangement joins TRBV27 to TRBJ1-4; unclear D gene. Germline V gives CDR1 MNHEY, CDR2 SMNVEV (reference sequence). CDR3 size: 16 residues. V lost 3 bases, J lost 4 bases, and 15 bases lay in between. The CDR3 DNA is TGTGCCAGCAGTTTGGTGTCCGGGAACAGTAATGAAAAACTGTTTTTT. As protein: CASSLVSGNSNEKLFF.

V is TRBV5-1 and J is TRBJ1-4, with a possible D match to TRBD1 (5 bases). Looked up from germline, CDR1 is SGHRS and CDR2 is YFSETQ. The CDR3 runs to 16 residues. V lost 0 bases and J lost 4, with 13 bases in between. The CDR3 nucleotides are TGCGCCAGCAGCTTGGCCATCGGGAGGGGTAATGAAAAACTGTTTTTT. It encodes CASSLAIGRGNEKLFF.

The chain combines TRBV2 with TRBJ2-1, with 7 bases identical to TRBD2. The germline V gene has CDR1 SNHLY and CDR2 FYNNEI. The CDR3 has 14 residues. V shed 4 bases and J 9 bases; nucleotides not matched to a gene: 9. The CDR3 is CASSVRREMGEQFF. The CDR3 region has the DNA TGTGCCAGCAGTGTCCGGCGGGAGATGGGTGAGCAGTTCTTC.

This clone has more than one count but fewer than ten. This chain links TRBV11-3 with TRBJ2-1, with 7 positions matching TRBD2. Germline V gene lookup returns CDR1 SGHNT and CDR2 YENEEA. V lost 0 bases to trimming and J lost 5 bases; unmatched junction nucleotides: 19. This CDR3 is built from 20 residues. CDR3: CASSLDSGEWLADSHNEQFF. DNA of the CDR3: TGTGCCAGCAGCTTAGATTCGGGGGAGTGGCTAGCGGATTCTCACAATGAGCAGTTCTTC.

This sequence joins TRBV7-3 and TRBJ2-1; 11 bases line up with TRBD2. CDR3 size: 16 residues. J lost 9 bases, V lost 5 bases, and 12 bases had no gene match. The germline V gene has CDR1 SGHTA and CDR2 FQGTGA. CDR3 DNA sequence: TGTGCCAGCAGCCTCGACACAGTAGCGGGGGGGTTTGAGCAGTTCTTC. It specifies CASSLDTVAGGFEQFF.

The chain links TRBV24-1 to TRBJ2-7; 15 positions match TRBD2. In germline, CDR1 is KGHDR, CDR2 SFDVKD. The length of the CDR3 is 18 residues. Trimming removed 3 bases from V and 1 base from J; junction bases left unmatched: 6. Here the CDR3 reads CATSDGGLAGGISYEQYF. The CDR3 coding sequence is TGTGCCACCAGTGATGGGGGACTAGCGGGAGGAATTTCCTACGAGCAGTACTTC.

This chain joins TRBV5-1 and TRBJ2-3; possibly TRBD2 for D (5 bases). The CDR3 is 13 amino acids. Germline V CDR1 and CDR2: SGHRS, YFSETQ. Trimming took off 7 bases at V and 2 bases at J, with 11 bases between the two ends. In nucleotides, the CDR3 is TGCGCCAGCGAGGGCGGACCCACAGATACGCAGTATTTT. Translation gives CASEGGPTDTQYF.

V is TRBV30 and J is TRBJ1-2; 9 nucleotides align to TRBD1. Trimming removed 6 bases from V and 13 bases from J; junction bases left unmatched: 18. The germline gives CDR1 GTSNPN, CDR2 SVGIG (reference sequence). The length of the CDR3 is 14 residues. The CDR3 spells CACPLGGQGPICTF. The CDR3 bases are TGTGCCTGTCCCCTTGGGGGACAGGGCCCCATCTGCACCTTC.

This clone was recorded a few times. The chain uses TRBV2 and TRBJ2-7; D remains ambiguous. CDR3 length: 11 residues. Deletions cut 4 bases from V and 3 bases from J, with 4 bases between. Germline CDR1 reads SNHLY; CDR2 reads FYNNEI. The CDR3 DNA follows: TGTGCCAGCAGTGTCCACTACGAGCAGTACTTC. Translated, it gives CASSVHYEQYF.

The chain links TRBV5-1 to TRBJ2-7, with D tentatively TRBD1 (5 bases). CDR1 SGHRS and CDR2 YFSETQ come from the germline V gene. V was trimmed by 7 bases and J by 3 bases, leaving 8 bases between them. The CDR3 extends over 11 amino acids. The CDR3 sequence: CASGRVYEQYF. CDR3 nucleotides: TGCGCCAGCGGCAGGGTCTACGAGCAGTACTTC.

The chain joins TRBV6-5 to TRBJ1-6; D uncertain. Germline CDR1 reads MNHEY; CDR2 reads SVGAGI. V shed 6 bases and J shed 4 bases, with 13 bases lying between them. The length of the CDR3 is 15 residues. CDR3 DNA sequence: TGTGCCAGCAGGCACAGCGGCGTGTATAATTCACCCCTCCACTTT. Protein product: CASRHSGVYNSPLHF.

The chain employs TRBV4-1 and TRBJ1-6; 8 nucleotides line up with TRBD1. J lost 7 bases, V lost 3 bases, and 8 bases had no gene match. The CDR3 has 16 residues. Germline CDR1 reads MGHRA; CDR2 reads YSYEKL. CDR3 in amino acids: CASSHSPGQANSPLHF. The DNA of the CDR3 is TGCGCCAGCAGCCACTCCCCGGGACAGGCAAATTCACCCCTCCACTTT.

V is TRBV11-2 and J is TRBJ2-2; 8 bases agree with TRBD2. The CDR3 extends over 16 amino acids. Germline CDR1 reads SGHAT; CDR2 reads FQNNGV. The V gene end was trimmed by 4 bases and the J gene end by 1 base; junction bases not matched to a gene: 5. CDR3 bases: TGTGCCAGCAGCTGGCGACTAGCGCTGAACACCGGGGAGCTGTTTTTT. Translation gives CASSWRLALNTGELFF.

On this clone: At one end the junction does not follow the germline gene, possibly because of a read error. V is TRBV5-1 and J is TRBJ2-2; 8 bases map to TRBD1. The CDR3 is 16 residues long. The V gene's germline CDR1 is SGHRS and CDR2 YFSETQ. The CDR3 sequence: CASSDPTGAFTEELFF. CDR3 nucleotides: TGCGCCAGCAGCGACCCGACAGGGGCTTTCACCGAGGAGCTGTTTTTT.

The chain links TRBV7-3 to TRBJ2-2; D is undetermined. The CDR3 spans 14 residues. V was trimmed by 2 bases and J by 0 bases, leaving 4 bases between them. Germline CDR1 reads SGHTA; CDR2 reads FQGTGA. CDR3 DNA sequence: TGTGCCAGCAGCTTATTCACGAACACCGGGGAGCTGTTTTTT. Protein sequence: CASSLFTNTGELFF.

This clone was seen a handful of times. J is TRBJ1-5 and V is TRBV12-3 or TRBV12-4, with 7 positions matching TRBD1. The CDR3 has 13 amino acids. After removal of 3 bases from V and 5 bases from J, the junction contained 1 base not matched to a gene. DNA for the CDR3: TGTGCCAGCAGTTTGACAGGGCATCAGCCCCAGCATTTT. Translated, it gives CASSLTGHQPQHF.

V and J are TRBV5-4 and TRBJ1-1, with D possibly being TRBD1 (6 bases). Germline values: CDR1 SGHNT, CDR2 YYREEE (reference sequence). The CDR3 loop spans 15 amino acids. The V end was cut by 3 bases, the J end by 1 base, with 13 bases between. The CDR3 coding sequence is TGTGCCAGCAGCTCCCGGGACACTTCGAACACTGAAGCTTTCTTT. Amino acid sequence: CASSSRDTSNTEAFF. Together with reference TRBV5-4 and TRBJ1-1, the CDR3 gives the full variable domain: ETGVTQSPTHLIKTRGQQVTLRCSSQSGHNTVSWYQQALGQGPQFIFQYYREEENGRGNFPPRFSGLQFPNYSSELNVNALELDDSALYLCASSSRDTSNTEAFFGQGTRLTVV.

The chain is built from TRBV9 and TRBJ1-2; TRBD1 agrees at 8 bases. The CDR3 contains 16 residues. Trimming took 4 bases from V and 4 from J; bases not matched to a gene: 12. Germline-derived CDR1 and CDR2 are SGDLS and YYNGEE. CDR3 loop: CASSSDRGPRSYGYTF. The CDR3 coding sequence is TGTGCCAGCAGCTCTGACAGGGGCCCGCGTAGCTATGGCTACACCTTC.

The CDR3 is CASSLEGTGGGTGELFF. DNA for the CDR3: TGTGCCAGCAGCTTAGAAGGGACAGGGGGAGGAACCGGGGAGCTGTTTTTT. V usage is TRBV13 and J usage is TRBJ2-2, with 11 bases aligning to TRBD1. The CDR3 is 17 amino acids. CDR1 is PRHDT, CDR2 FYEKMQ, per germline (reference sequence). Losses at the gene ends were 1 base for V and 5 bases for J; bases not matched to a gene: 6.